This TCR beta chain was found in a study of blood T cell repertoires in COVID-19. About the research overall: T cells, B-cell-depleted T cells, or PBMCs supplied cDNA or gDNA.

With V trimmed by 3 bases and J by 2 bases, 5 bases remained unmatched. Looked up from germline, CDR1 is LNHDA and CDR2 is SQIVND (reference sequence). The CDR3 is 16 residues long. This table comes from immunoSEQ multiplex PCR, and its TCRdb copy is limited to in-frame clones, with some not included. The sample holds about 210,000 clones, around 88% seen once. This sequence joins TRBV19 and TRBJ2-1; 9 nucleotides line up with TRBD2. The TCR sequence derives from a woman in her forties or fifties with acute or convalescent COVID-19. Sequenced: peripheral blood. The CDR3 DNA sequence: TGTGCCAGTAGTATTTCCGGCGGGAGGGCCTACAATGAGCAGTTCTTC. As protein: CASSISGGRAYNEQFF. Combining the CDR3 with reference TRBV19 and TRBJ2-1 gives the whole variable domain DGGITQSPKYLFRKEGQNVTLSCEQNLNHDAMYWYRQDPGQGLRLIYYSQIVNDFQKGDIAEGYSVSREKKESFPLTVTSAQKNPTAFYLCASSISGGRAYNEQFFGPGTRLTVL.